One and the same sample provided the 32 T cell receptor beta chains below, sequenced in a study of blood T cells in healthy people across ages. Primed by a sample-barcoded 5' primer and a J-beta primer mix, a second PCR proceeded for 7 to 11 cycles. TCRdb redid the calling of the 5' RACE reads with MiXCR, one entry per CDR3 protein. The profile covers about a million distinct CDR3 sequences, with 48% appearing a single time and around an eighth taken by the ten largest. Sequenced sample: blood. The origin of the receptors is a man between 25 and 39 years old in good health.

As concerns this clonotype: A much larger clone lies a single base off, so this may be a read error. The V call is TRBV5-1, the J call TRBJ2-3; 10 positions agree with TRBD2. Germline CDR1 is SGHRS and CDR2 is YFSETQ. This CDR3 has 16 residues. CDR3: CASSPNSGGPTGTQYF. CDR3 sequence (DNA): TGCGCCAGCAGCCCGAATAGCGGGGGGCCCACAGGTACGCAGTATTTT.

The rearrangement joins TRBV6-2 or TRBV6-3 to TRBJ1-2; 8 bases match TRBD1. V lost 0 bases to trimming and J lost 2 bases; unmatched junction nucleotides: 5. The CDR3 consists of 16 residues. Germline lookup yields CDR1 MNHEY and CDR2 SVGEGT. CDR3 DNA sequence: TGTGCCAGCAGTTACTCGACAGGGGCTGTCAACTATGGCTACACCTTC. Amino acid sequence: CASSYSTGAVNYGYTF.

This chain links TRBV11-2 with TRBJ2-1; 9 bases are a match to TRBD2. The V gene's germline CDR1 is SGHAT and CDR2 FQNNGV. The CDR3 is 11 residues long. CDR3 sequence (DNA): TGTGGCGGGGGGGCTTACAATGAGCAGTTCTTC. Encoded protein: CGGGAYNEQFF.

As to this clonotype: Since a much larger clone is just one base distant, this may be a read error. This CDR3 is CASNDGQDYEQYF. As DNA, the CDR3 is TGTGCCAGCAACGACGGACAGGACTACGAGCAGTACTTC. V usage is TRBV7-9 and J usage is TRBJ2-4, with 7 bases that match TRBD1. The better agreement between TRBJ2-7 and the DNA end casts doubt on the J call. The germline gives CDR1 SEHNR, CDR2 FQNEAQ (reference sequence). This CDR3 region has 13 residues.

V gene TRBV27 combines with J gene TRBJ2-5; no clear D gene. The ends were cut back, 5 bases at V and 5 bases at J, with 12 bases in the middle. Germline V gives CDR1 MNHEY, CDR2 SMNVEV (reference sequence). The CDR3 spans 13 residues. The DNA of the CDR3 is TGTGCCAGCAGTACAATGGCGAGGGAGACCCAGTACTTC. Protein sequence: CASSTMARETQYF.

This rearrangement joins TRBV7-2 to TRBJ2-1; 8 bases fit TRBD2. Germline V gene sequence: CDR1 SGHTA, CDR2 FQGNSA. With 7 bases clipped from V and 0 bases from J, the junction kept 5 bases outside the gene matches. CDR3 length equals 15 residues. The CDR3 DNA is TGTGCCAGCACCTCGGGGACTAGCTCCTACAATGAGCAGTTCTTC. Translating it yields CASTSGTSSYNEQFF.

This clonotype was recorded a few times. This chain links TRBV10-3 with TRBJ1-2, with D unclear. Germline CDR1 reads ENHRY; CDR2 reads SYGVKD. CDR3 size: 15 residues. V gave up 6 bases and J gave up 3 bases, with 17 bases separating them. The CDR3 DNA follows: TGTGCCATCAGGGAAGGGATTTCGAGTGACTATGGCTACACCTTC. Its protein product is CAIREGISSDYGYTF.

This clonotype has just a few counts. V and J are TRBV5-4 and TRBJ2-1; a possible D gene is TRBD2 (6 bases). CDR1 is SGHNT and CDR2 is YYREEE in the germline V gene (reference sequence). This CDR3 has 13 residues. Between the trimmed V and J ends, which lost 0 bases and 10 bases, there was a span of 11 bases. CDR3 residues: CASSLAGGREQFF. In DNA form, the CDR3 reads TGTGCCAGCAGCTTGGCCGGGGGAAGAGAGCAGTTCTTC.

The DNA for the CDR3 is TGCGCCAGCAGCCGGAGCACTAGCGCCTCCTACAATGAGCAGTTCTTC. Translation gives CASSRSTSASYNEQFF. V and J are TRBV4-1 and TRBJ2-1, with 7 bases lining up with TRBD2. The CDR3 is 16 amino acids. J was trimmed by 0 bases and V by 4 bases; bases with no gene match: 6. Germline V CDR1 and CDR2: MGHRA, YSYEKL.

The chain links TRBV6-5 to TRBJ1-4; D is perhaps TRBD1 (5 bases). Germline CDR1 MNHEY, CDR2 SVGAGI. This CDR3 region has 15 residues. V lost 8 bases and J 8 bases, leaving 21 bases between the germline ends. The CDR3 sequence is CASGTGFGAGEKLFF. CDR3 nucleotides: TGTGCCAGCGGGACTGGGTTTGGGGCCGGCGAAAAACTGTTTTTT.

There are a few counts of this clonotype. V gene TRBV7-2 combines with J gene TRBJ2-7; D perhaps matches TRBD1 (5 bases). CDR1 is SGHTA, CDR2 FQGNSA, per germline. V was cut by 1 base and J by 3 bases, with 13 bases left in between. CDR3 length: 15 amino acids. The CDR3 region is CASSLGLGQGYEQYF. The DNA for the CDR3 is TGTGCCAGCAGCTTAGGTCTCGGCCAGGGCTACGAGCAGTACTTC.

The CDR3 spells CASSGRDTEAFF. The CDR3, as DNA: TGTGCCAGCAGTGGTCGGGACACTGAAGCTTTCTTT. The chain couples TRBV25-1 to TRBJ1-1; D uncertain. Trimming stripped 4 bases from V and 3 bases from J, with 6 bases between. The CDR3 loop spans 12 amino acids. CDR1 is MGHDK, CDR2 SYGVNS, per germline.

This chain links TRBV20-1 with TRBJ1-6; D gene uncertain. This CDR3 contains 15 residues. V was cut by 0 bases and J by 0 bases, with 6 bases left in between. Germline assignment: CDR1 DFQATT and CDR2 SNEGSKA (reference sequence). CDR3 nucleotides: TGCAGTGCTAGAGATGAGAGCTCCTATAATTCACCCCTCCACTTT. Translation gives CSARDESSYNSPLHF.

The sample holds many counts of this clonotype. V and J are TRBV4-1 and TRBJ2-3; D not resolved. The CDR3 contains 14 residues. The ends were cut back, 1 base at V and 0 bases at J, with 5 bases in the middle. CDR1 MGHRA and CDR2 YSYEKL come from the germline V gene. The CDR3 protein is CASSQGPSTDTQYF. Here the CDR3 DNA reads TGCGCCAGCAGCCAAGGCCCAAGCACAGATACGCAGTATTTT.

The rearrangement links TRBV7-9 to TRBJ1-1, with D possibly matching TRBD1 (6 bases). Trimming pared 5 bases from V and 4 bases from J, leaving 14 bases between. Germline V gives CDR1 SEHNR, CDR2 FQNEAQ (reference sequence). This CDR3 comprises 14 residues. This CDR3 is CASSQTAGATEAFF. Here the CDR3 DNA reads TGTGCCAGCAGCCAGACCGCAGGGGCCACTGAAGCTTTCTTT.

The CDR3 DNA follows: TGTGCCAGCAGGCCCGGGACAGGGGGTGGAAAACTGTTTTTT. Translation gives CASRPGTGGGKLFF. The rearrangement links TRBV12-3 or TRBV12-4 to TRBJ1-4, with TRBD1 identical over 11 bases. The CDR3 runs 14 residues. V shed 6 bases, J shed 10 bases, and the junction held 7 bases outside the gene matches.

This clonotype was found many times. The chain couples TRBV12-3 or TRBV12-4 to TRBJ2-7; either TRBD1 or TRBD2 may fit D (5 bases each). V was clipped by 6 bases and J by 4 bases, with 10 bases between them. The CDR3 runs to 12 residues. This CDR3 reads CASSWDGYEQYF. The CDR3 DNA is TGTGCCAGCAGCTGGGACGGATACGAGCAGTACTTC.

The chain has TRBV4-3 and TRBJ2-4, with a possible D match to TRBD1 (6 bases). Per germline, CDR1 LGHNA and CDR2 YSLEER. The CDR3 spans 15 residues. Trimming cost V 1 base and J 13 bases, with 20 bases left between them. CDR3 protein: CASSQATRGGGEQYF. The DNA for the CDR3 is TGCGCCAGCAGCCAAGCTACCAGGGGTGGAGGAGAGCAGTACTTC.

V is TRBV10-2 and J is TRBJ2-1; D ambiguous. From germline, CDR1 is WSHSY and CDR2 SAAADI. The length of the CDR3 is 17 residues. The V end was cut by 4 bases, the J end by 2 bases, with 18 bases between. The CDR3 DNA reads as TGCGCCAGCAGTGTATCCAGCGACACTCCCCCCTACAATGAGCAGTTCTTC. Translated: CASSVSSDTPPYNEQFF.

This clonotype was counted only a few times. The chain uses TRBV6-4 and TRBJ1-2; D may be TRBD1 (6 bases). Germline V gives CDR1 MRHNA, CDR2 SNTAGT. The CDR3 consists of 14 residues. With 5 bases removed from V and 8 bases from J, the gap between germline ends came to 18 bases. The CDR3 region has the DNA TGTGCCAGCAGTCCCAGCGGGGGGCGCGGAGGCTACACCTTC. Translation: CASSPSGGRGGYTF.

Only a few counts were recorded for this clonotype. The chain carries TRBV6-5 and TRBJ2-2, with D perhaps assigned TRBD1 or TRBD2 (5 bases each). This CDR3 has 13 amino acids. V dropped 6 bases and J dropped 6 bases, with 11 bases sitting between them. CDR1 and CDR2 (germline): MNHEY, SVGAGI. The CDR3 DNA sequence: TGTGCCAGCAGCCAGGGACGGCCCGGGGAGCTGTTTTTT. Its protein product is CASSQGRPGELFF.

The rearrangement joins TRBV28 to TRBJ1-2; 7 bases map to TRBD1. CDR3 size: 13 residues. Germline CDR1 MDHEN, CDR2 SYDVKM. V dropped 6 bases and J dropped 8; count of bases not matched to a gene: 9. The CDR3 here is CASSTTGNFGYTF. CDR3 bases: TGTGCCAGCAGCACGACAGGGAATTTCGGCTACACCTTC.

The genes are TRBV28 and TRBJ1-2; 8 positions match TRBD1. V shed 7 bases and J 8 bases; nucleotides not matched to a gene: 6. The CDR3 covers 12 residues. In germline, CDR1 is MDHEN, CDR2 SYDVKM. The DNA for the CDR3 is TGTGCCAGCACTCCACCAGGGGGCGGCTACACCTTC. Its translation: CASTPPGGGYTF.

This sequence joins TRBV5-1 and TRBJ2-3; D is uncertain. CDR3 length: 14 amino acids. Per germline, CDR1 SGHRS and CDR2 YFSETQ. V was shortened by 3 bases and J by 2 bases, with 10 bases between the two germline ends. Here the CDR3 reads CASSSRVATDTQYF. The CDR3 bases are TGCGCCAGCAGCTCCCGGGTTGCCACAGATACGCAGTATTTT.

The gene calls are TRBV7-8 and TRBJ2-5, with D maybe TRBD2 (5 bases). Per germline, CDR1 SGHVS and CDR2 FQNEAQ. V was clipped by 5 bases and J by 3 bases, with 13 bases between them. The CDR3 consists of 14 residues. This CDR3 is CASSPREGEETQYF. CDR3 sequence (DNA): TGTGCCAGCAGCCCTCGCGAGGGCGAAGAGACCCAGTACTTC.

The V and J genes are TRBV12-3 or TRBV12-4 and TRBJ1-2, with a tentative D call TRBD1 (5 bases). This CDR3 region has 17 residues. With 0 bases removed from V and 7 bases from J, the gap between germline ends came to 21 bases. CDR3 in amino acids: CASSLAWGPSGMGGYTF. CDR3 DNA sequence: TGTGCCAGCAGTTTAGCGTGGGGTCCCTCAGGGATGGGTGGCTACACCTTC.

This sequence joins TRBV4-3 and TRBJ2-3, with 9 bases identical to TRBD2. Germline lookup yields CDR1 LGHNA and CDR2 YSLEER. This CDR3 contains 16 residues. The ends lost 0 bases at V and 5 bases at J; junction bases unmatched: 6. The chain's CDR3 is CASSQEGGGAGDTQYF. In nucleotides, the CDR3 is TGCGCCAGCAGCCAAGAGGGCGGGGGGGCTGGAGATACGCAGTATTTT.

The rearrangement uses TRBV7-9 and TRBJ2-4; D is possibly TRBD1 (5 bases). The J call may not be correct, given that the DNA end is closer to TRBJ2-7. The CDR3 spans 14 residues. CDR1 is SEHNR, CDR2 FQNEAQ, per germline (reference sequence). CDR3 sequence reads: CASSEDTVTYEQYF. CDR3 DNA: TGTGCCAGCAGCGAGGACACGGTCACCTACGAGCAGTACTTC.

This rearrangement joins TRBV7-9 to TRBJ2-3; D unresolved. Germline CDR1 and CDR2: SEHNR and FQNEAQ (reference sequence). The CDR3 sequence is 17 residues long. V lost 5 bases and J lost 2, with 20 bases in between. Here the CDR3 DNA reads TGTGCCAGCAGCGGTGGTGCCAGCGCTTTATACACAGATACGCAGTATTTT. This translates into CASSGGASALYTDTQYF.

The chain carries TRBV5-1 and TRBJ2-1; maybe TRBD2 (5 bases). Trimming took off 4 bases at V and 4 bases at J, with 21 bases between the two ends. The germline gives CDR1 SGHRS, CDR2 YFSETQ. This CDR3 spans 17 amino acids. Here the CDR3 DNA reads TGCGCCAGCAGCCCCAACCCTCCGGGATCGGGATACAATGAGCAGTTCTTC. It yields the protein CASSPNPPGSGYNEQFF.

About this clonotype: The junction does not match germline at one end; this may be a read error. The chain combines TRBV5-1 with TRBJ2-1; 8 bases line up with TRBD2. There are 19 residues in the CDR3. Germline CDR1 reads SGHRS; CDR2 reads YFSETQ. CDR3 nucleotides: TGCGCCAGCAGCTTGGAGGCCAGCGGGGGTGCAAGCTCCTGCAATGAGCAGTTCTTC. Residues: CASSLEASGGASSCNEQFF.

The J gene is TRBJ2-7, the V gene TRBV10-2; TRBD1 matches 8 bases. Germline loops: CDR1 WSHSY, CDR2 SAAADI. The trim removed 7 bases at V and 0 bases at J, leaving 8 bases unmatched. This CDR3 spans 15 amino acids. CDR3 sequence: CASTQGAYSSYEQYF. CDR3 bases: TGCGCCAGCACCCAGGGGGCCTATAGCTCCTACGAGCAGTACTTC.